Listed below are T cell receptor beta chains from one sample, sequenced in a study of molecular identifiers for immune sequencing clone quantification. TCRdb processed the PCR reads anew with MiXCR; each CDR3 protein has one entry. The table records 250,000 to 350,000 distinct CDR3 sequences, 20% to 25% of them present only once. Sequenced input: naive CD8+ T cells from blood, with Jurkat cell RNA spiked in. These receptors originate from a human donor in good health. Some libraries in this study had Jurkat cell RNA spiked in. CDR3s include the opening cysteine and the closing phenylalanine or tryptophan. D genes are given only for firm matches. A row's size may be missing; if present it is once, few, many or a size class.

CDR3 protein: CASSATGYQPQHF; CDR3 DNA: TGTGCCAGCAGCGCGACAGGGTATCAGCCCCAGCATTTT; clone size: many; J gene: TRBJ1-5; CDR3 length: 13; V gene: TRBV9; D gene: TRBD1
CDR3 protein: CASSLEASSTDTQYF; CDR3 DNA: TGTGCCAGCAGCTTAGAAGCGAGCAGCACAGATACGCAGTATTTT; clone size: many; J gene: TRBJ2-3; CDR3 length: 15; V gene: TRBV11-2; D gene: NA
CDR3 protein: CATTGSSRGYTF; CDR3 DNA: TGTGCCACCACCGGGTCATCCCGTGGCTACACCTTC; clone size: many; J gene: TRBJ1-2; CDR3 length: 12; V gene: TRBV12-3/TRBV12-4; D gene: NA
CDR3 protein: CASSKGIQRSTDTQYF; CDR3 DNA: TGTGCCAGCAGCAAGGGGATCCAAAGGAGCACAGATACGCAGTATTTT; clone size: few; J gene: TRBJ2-3; CDR3 length: 16; V gene: TRBV21-1; D gene: NA
CDR3 protein: CASSAAGGSYNEQFF; CDR3 DNA: TGTGCCAGCAGTGCGGCGGGGGGCTCCTACAATGAGCAGTTCTTC; clone size: NA; J gene: TRBJ2-1; CDR3 length: 15; V gene: TRBV7-9; D gene: TRBD2
CDR3 protein: CASSRVGEITDTQYF; CDR3 DNA: TGCGCCAGCAGCCGGGTAGGAGAGATAACAGATACGCAGTATTTT; clone size: many; J gene: TRBJ2-3; CDR3 length: 15; V gene: TRBV5-1; D gene: NA
CDR3 protein: CASSESLGQPQHF; CDR3 DNA: TGTGCCAGCAGTGAATCATTAGGTCAGCCCCAGCATTTT; clone size: many; J gene: TRBJ1-5; CDR3 length: 13; V gene: TRBV25-1; D gene: NA
CDR3 protein: CASSPTSGAKDTQYF; CDR3 DNA: TGTGCCAGCAGCCCGACTAGCGGGGCAAAAGATACGCAGTATTTT; clone size: NA; J gene: TRBJ2-3; CDR3 length: 15; V gene: TRBV13; D gene: TRBD2
CDR3 protein: CASSYRGSGDSPLHF; CDR3 DNA: TGTGCCAGCAGTTACCGGGGATCCGGGGATTCACCCCTCCACTTT; clone size: many; J gene: TRBJ1-6; CDR3 length: 15; V gene: TRBV6-6; D gene: NA
CDR3 protein: CASSPGGLSMGYNEQFF; CDR3 DNA: TGCGCCAGCAGCCCGGGAGGACTATCCATGGGGTACAATGAGCAGTTCTTC; clone size: many; J gene: TRBJ2-1; CDR3 length: 17; V gene: TRBV5-1; D gene: TRBD2
CDR3 protein: CASSHARRLSNTGELFF; CDR3 DNA: TGTGCCAGCAGCCACGCAAGGAGGCTATCGAACACCGGGGAGCTGTTTTTT; clone size: few; J gene: TRBJ2-2; CDR3 length: 17; V gene: TRBV3-1; D gene: NA
CDR3 protein: CASSFGTSGSGPDTQYF; CDR3 DNA: TGTGCCAGCAGCTTTGGGACTAGCGGGAGCGGGCCAGATACGCAGTATTTT; clone size: NA; J gene: TRBJ2-3; CDR3 length: 17; V gene: TRBV5-3; D gene: TRBD2